Following are 10 T cell receptor beta chains from one sample sequenced in a study of beta chain features in type 1 diabetes. All of the isolated RNA was reverse transcribed, so expressed TCRB transcripts were sequenced. Assay used: immunoSEQ multiplex PCR; TCRdb lists only in-frame clones, some missing. In the table there are 600,000 to 700,000 clones, roughly an eighth of which are singletons. The antigens for these receptors are not known. Study-wide points: In all four CD4+ subsets, TCRB CDR3 length was significantly, moderately reduced in type 1 diabetes.

The sample taken for sequencing was naive CD4+ T cells from blood. These receptors were taken from a man in his thirties or forties with type 1 diabetes.

Only a few counts were recorded for this clone. CDR3 sequence: CASSLAGSRETQYF. CDR3 nucleotide sequence: TGTGCCAGCAGCTTAGCTGGCTCCAGGGAGACCCAGTACTTC. The chain couples TRBV7-2 to TRBJ2-5, with no clear D. This CDR3 is built from 14 residues. V was trimmed by 0 bases and J by 5 bases, leaving 10 bases between them. The germline gives CDR1 SGHTA, CDR2 FQGNSA.

This clone was detected a few times. The rearrangement links TRBV19 to TRBJ1-2; D unclear. V lost 9 bases, J lost 2 bases, and 16 bases lay in between. Per the germline V gene, CDR1 is LNHDA and CDR2 is SQIVND (reference sequence). This CDR3 is built from 14 residues. In DNA, the CDR3 is TGTGCCAGCGTGTTAGGACCTGGGAACTATGGCTACACCTTC. It translates to CASVLGPGNYGYTF.

A few counts support this clone. The chain recombines TRBV2 with TRBJ1-2, with TRBD1 identical over 7 bases. Germline assignment: CDR1 SNHLY and CDR2 FYNNEI. The CDR3 is 13 residues long. J gave up 8 bases and V 8 bases, and 11 bases lay outside the gene matches. In DNA form, the CDR3 reads TGTGCCAGCGGGGACAGTCTTCTCTACGGCTACACCTTC. Amino acids: CASGDSLLYGYTF.

This clone was seen more than once but under ten times. As DNA, the CDR3 is TGTGCCAGCAGCCCACTAAGCGGACAGGGGGAAGCGTATGAGCAGTTCTTC. Amino acids: CASSPLSGQGEAYEQFF. This chain connects TRBV11-1 to TRBJ2-1; 10 positions agree with TRBD1. The trim removed 5 bases at V and 8 bases at J, leaving 15 bases unmatched. Germline-derived CDR1 and CDR2 are SGHAT and FQDESV (reference sequence). There are 17 residues in the CDR3.

This clone showed up just a few times. J is TRBJ2-1 and V is TRBV10-3, with a weak D call TRBD2 (6 bases). V lost 7 bases to trimming and J lost 4 bases, with 14 bases between them. The CDR3 loop spans 14 amino acids. From germline, CDR1 is ENHRY and CDR2 SYGVKD. CDR3 loop: CAINAGLAYNEQFF. CDR3 coding DNA: TGTGCCATCAATGCGGGACTGGCATACAATGAGCAGTTCTTC.

This clone was recorded a few times. The genes are TRBV29-1 and TRBJ2-6; D remains unclear. CDR3 length equals 14 residues. CDR1 SQVTM and CDR2 ANQGSEA come from the germline V gene. The V and J ends lost 4 bases and 4 bases respectively, with 11 bases between them. CDR3 DNA: TGCAGCGTTGCCTCCCTGGCAGGGGCCAACGTCCTGACTTTC. This encodes CSVASLAGANVLTF. The full variable domain, its missing parts supplied by reference TRBV29-1 and TRBJ2-6, is SAVISQKPSRDICQRGTSLTIQCQVDSQVTMMFWYRQQPGQSLTLIATANQGSEATYESGFVIDKFPISRPNLTFSTLTVSNMSPEDSSIYLCSVASLAGANVLTFGAGSRLTVL.

The V and J genes are TRBV7-6 and TRBJ2-1, with TRBD2 identical over 12 bases. Germline V gene lookup returns CDR1 SGHVS and CDR2 FNYEAQ. Germline trimming cut 4 bases from V and 8 bases from J; bases unmatched to any gene: 9. The CDR3 covers 16 residues. CDR3: CASSSGLAGRLDEQFF. CDR3 coding DNA: TGTGCCAGCAGCTCTGGACTAGCGGGGCGACTGGATGAGCAGTTCTTC.

In regard to this clone: At one end the junction does not follow the germline gene, possibly because of a read error. The V gene is TRBV7-3, the J gene TRBJ1-5; D gene unclear. The V gene's germline CDR1 is SGHTA and CDR2 FQGTGA. The CDR3 sequence is 13 residues long. As DNA, the CDR3 is TGTGCCAGCAGCCTTAACGTCAATCATCCCCAGCATTTT. This codes for CASSLNVNHPQHF.

This chain uses TRBV11-2 with TRBJ2-3, with D tentatively TRBD2 (6 bases). V shed 4 bases and J shed 11 bases, with 13 bases lying between them. Germline-derived CDR1 and CDR2 are SGHAT and FQNNGV. The CDR3 is 12 amino acids. The CDR3 DNA reads TGTGCCAGCAGCTCAACGGGACTGAGGCAGTATTTT. The encoded protein is CASSSTGLRQYF.

This clone was seen a few times. The V and J genes are TRBV10-3 and TRBJ2-5; D gene uncertain. Trimming removed 6 bases at V and 1 base at J, with 12 bases between. Germline-derived CDR1 and CDR2 are ENHRY and SYGVKD. The CDR3 runs to 14 residues. The CDR3 DNA reads TGTGCCATCAGCTTTGGCAGCACCCAAGAGACCCAGTACTTC. Translating it yields CAISFGSTQETQYF.